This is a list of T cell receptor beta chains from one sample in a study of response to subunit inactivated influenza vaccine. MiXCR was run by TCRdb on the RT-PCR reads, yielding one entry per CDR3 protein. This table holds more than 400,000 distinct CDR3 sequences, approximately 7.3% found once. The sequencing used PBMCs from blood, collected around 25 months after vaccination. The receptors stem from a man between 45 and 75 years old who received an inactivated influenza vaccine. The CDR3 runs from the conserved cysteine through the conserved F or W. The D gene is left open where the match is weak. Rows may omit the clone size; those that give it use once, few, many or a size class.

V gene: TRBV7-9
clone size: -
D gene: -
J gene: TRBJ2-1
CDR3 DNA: TGTGCCAGCAGCTCTCCAGGGAGCCCCTACAATGAGCAGTTCTTC
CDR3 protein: CASSSPGSPYNEQFF

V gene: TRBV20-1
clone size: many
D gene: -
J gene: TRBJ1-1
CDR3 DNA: TGCAGTGCTAGGTTGCTGAACACTGAAGCTTTCTTT
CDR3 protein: CSARLLNTEAFF

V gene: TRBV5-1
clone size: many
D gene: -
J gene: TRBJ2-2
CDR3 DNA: TGCGCCAGCAGCCCGGGGATAACGAACACCGGGGAGCTGTTTTTT
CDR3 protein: CASSPGITNTGELFF

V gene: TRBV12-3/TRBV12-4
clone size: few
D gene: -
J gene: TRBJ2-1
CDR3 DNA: TGTGCCAGCAGTCGCGCACGGAGGGATGAGCAGTTCTTC
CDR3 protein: CASSRARRDEQFF

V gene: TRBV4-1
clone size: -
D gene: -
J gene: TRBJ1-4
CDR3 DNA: TGCGCCAGCAGCTGGGGGGGGGAGGGCGGCGAAAAACTGTTTTTT
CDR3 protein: CASSWGGEGGEKLFF

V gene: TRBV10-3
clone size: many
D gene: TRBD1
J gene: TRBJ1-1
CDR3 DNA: TGTGCCATCAGCGACAGGGCCGGGAACACTGAAGCTTTCTTT
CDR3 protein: CAISDRAGNTEAFF

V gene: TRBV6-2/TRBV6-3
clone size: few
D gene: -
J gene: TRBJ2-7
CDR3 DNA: TGTGCCAGCAGTTACGTTGGGACGGCCGGGGCATTGCAGTACTTC
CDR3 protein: CASSYVGTAGALQYF

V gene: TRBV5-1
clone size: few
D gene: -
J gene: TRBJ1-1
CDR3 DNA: TGCGCCAGCAGTTATGGTGGGGCATACCACTATATACCCATGAACACTGAAGCTTTCTTT
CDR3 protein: CASSYGGAYHYIPMNTEAFF

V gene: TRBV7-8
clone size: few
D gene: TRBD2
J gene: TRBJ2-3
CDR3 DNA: TGTGCCAGCAGCATACTCTTGACTAGCGGGAGGGGTATAAGCACAGATACGCAGTATTTT
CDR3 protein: CASSILLTSGRGISTDTQYF

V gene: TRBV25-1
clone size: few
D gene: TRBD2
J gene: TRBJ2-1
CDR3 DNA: TGTGCCAGCAATCCAGCGGGGGGGTTTAATGAGCAGTTCTTC
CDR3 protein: CASNPAGGFNEQFF